The 6 T cell receptor beta chains reported below all come from one sample, sequenced in a study of human T cells and chemical hapten exposure (dated by TCRdb to about 2021). The library was made by RACE. Instrument used: NextSeq 500. TCRdb reprocessed the public reads (quality trimming at Q25 with fastp, clone calling with MiXCR) and kept in-frame beta chains. Rows are combined by CDR3 protein, so each entry shows the most common genes and DNA. Across this sample there are some 380,000 distinct CDR3 sequences, with roughly 5% seen only once. The ten largest clonotypes hold under 2.5% of the sample. The sample's time point label, decoded: patch test 1, 2 weeks after DPC sensitization. In the paper's terms, the treatment or condition label means: therapeutic diphenylcyclopropenone sensitization with weekly scalp DPC. The sample consisted of whole blood, taken in connection with sensitization to the hapten diphenylcyclopropenone (DPC). The receptors originated from a woman between 45 and 60 years old with alopecia areata. Some clones in this sample may be carry-over from other donors' samples.

This clonotype was seen a handful of times. This chain uses TRBV7-2 with TRBJ2-3; 12 nucleotides agree with TRBD2. The CDR3 is made up of 18 amino acids. V was clipped by 5 bases and J by 5 bases; unmatched bases: 14. Per the germline V gene, CDR1 is SGHTA and CDR2 is FQGNSA. The CDR3 DNA follows: TGTGCCAGCAGCCGAGCCCCCACTAGCGGGGGGAGAATAGATACGCAGTATTTT. Residues: CASSRAPTSGGRIDTQYF.

The chain employs TRBV20-1 and TRBJ1-3; 7 positions agree with TRBD1. With 5 bases clipped from V and 4 bases from J, the junction kept 2 bases outside the gene matches. Germline CDR1 DFQATT, CDR2 SNEGSKA (reference sequence). This CDR3 comprises 12 residues. CDR3 amino acids: CSASQGGNTIYF. CDR3 in DNA: TGCAGTGCTTCACAGGGGGGAAACACCATATATTTT.

This clonotype appeared many times. This chain uses TRBV5-1 with TRBJ1-1; D is unclear. Looked up from germline, CDR1 is SGHRS and CDR2 is YFSETQ. The V and J ends lost 4 bases and 5 bases respectively, with 15 bases between them. This CDR3 is 14 amino acids long. CDR3: CASSVEAGRTEAFF. In DNA form, the CDR3 reads TGCGCCAGCAGCGTGGAGGCGGGGAGGACTGAAGCTTTCTTT.

This clonotype came up a few times. The genes are TRBV5-4 and TRBJ1-1, with D perhaps matching TRBD1 (5 bases). The CDR3 is 15 amino acids. Trimming removed 0 bases from V and 4 bases from J, with 13 bases in between. CDR1 and CDR2 (germline): SGHNT, YYREEE (reference sequence). The CDR3 sequence: CASSLGPAGRTEAFF. The CDR3 region has the DNA TGTGCCAGCAGCTTGGGCCCGGCAGGGCGCACTGAAGCTTTCTTT.

This clonotype occurred many times. This rearrangement joins TRBV6-5 to TRBJ1-5; TRBD1 matches at 9 bases. V lost 5 bases to trimming and J lost 2 bases; unmatched junction nucleotides: 4. The CDR3 sequence is 15 residues long. CDR1 MNHEY and CDR2 SVGAGI come from the germline V gene. The CDR3 protein is CASSKRTGGNQPQHF. The CDR3 DNA sequence: TGTGCCAGCAGTAAACGGACAGGGGGCAATCAGCCCCAGCATTTT.

A few counts support this clonotype. A read error may account for a junction end that differs from germline. The CDR3 sequence: CTSSVDSMNTEAFF. The DNA for the CDR3 is TGTACCAGCAGCGTAGACAGCATGAACACTGAAGCTTTCTTT. This sequence joins TRBV9 and TRBJ1-1, with D maybe TRBD1 (5 bases). The CDR3 loop spans 14 amino acids. The germline V gene has CDR1 SGDLS and CDR2 YYNGEE.